This TCR beta chain was sequenced in a study of blood T cell repertoires in COVID-19. About the study: Spain, Italy and the United States supplied samples that represented acute and convalescent COVID-19.

The CDR3 length is 16 residues. Per the germline V gene, CDR1 is MGHRA and CDR2 is YSYEKL. V shed 4 bases, J shed 9 bases, and the junction held 14 bases outside the gene matches. Sequenced by immunoSEQ multiplex PCR; TCRdb stores in-frame clones only, minus some. The repertoire holds about 150,000 clones, with about 90% as singletons. The clonotype originates from a man in his fifties or sixties with acute or convalescent COVID-19. Sequencing was carried out using peripheral blood. V and J are TRBV4-1 and TRBJ2-3, with 9 bases lining up with TRBD1. This CDR3 reads CASSRGLGGQGKTQYF. The DNA for the CDR3 is TGCGCCAGCAGCCGCGGTCTTGGGGGACAGGGTAAAACGCAGTATTTT.